This entry lists 15 T cell receptor beta chains sequenced from one sample in a study of blood T cell repertoires in COVID-19. The method was immunoSEQ multiplex PCR; TCRdb's version includes in-frame clones alone and lacks a portion of them. This sample has 60,000 to 85,000 clones, with around 75% found just once. The sequencing input was peripheral blood. The source of these receptors is a man aged 65-85 years with acute or convalescent COVID-19.

The chain employs TRBV24-1 and TRBJ2-2; D is unclear. Per the germline V gene, CDR1 is KGHDR and CDR2 is SFDVKD. Trimming removed 5 bases from V and 2 bases from J, with 8 bases in between. The CDR3 length is 14 residues. The CDR3 is CATSAPGNTGELFF. The CDR3 DNA sequence: TGTGCCACCAGTGCACCGGGTAACACCGGGGAGCTGTTTTTT.

V and J are TRBV7-2 and TRBJ1-2, with 8 bases fitting TRBD1. Germline trimming cut 5 bases from V and 3 bases from J; bases unmatched to any gene: 8. In germline, CDR1 is SGHTA, CDR2 FQGNSA. The CDR3 covers 15 residues. The CDR3 DNA follows: TGTGCCAGCAGCCCCCGGACAGGGTCGGACTATGGCTACACCTTC. It is translated as CASSPRTGSDYGYTF. The entire variable domain, with the rest obtained from reference TRBV7-2 and TRBJ1-2, is as follows: GAGVSQSPSNKVTEKGKDVELRCDPISGHTALYWYRQSLGQGLEFLIYFQGNSAPDKSGLPSDRFSAERTGGSVSTLTIQRTQQEDSAVYLCASSPRTGSDYGYTFGSGTRLTVV.

The gene calls are TRBV5-1 and TRBJ1-2; the D is unclear. The germline gives CDR1 SGHRS, CDR2 YFSETQ. V lost 4 bases, J lost 2 bases, and 6 bases lay in between. The CDR3 covers 12 residues. CDR3 sequence (DNA): TGCGCCAGCAGCAACAGCAACTATGGCTACACCTTC. Encoded protein: CASSNSNYGYTF.

The rearrangement joins TRBV6-2 or TRBV6-3 to TRBJ1-1; 9 nucleotides line up with TRBD1. The CDR3 loop spans 14 amino acids. Per germline, CDR1 MNHEY and CDR2 SVGEGT. The J segment lost 5 bases and the V segment lost 6 bases, leaving 7 bases of the junction unmatched. CDR3 protein: CASSLSTGGTEAFF. The CDR3 DNA reads TGTGCCAGCAGCCTTTCGACAGGGGGAACTGAAGCTTTCTTT.

The sample holds one count of this clone. The chain is built from TRBV6-5 and TRBJ2-5; possibly TRBD2 for D (8 bases). Deletions cut 5 bases from V and 9 bases from J, with 22 bases between. Germline V gene data show CDR1 as MNHEY and CDR2 as SVGAGI. The CDR3 length is 15 residues. The CDR3 DNA is TGTGCCAGCAGTCCCGGGGGGACAGCGGGGGTGTCCCAGTACTTC. Its protein product is CASSPGGTAGVSQYF.

This clone has a single count. The chain carries TRBV11-3 and TRBJ2-3; D remains unclear. Trimming left V 4 bases short and J 6 bases short, with 5 bases between. The CDR3 length is 11 residues. Germline lookup yields CDR1 SGHNT and CDR2 YENEEA. The DNA for the CDR3 is TGTGCCAGCAGCTCTACGGATACGCAGTATTTT. This sequence encodes CASSSTDTQYF.

The table lists this clone with a few counts. The chain carries TRBV7-2 and TRBJ2-1; D perhaps matches TRBD2 (5 bases). Germline lookup yields CDR1 SGHTA and CDR2 FQGNSA. This CDR3 region has 14 residues. V lost 4 bases and J 6 bases, leaving 13 bases between the germline ends. The DNA of the CDR3 is TGTGCCAGCAGCTCGCTGGACTCCACCAATGAGCAGTTCTTC. Translation: CASSSLDSTNEQFF. Based on the CDR3 plus reference TRBV7-2 and TRBJ2-1, the full variable domain is GAGVSQSPSNKVTEKGKDVELRCDPISGHTALYWYRQSLGQGLEFLIYFQGNSAPDKSGLPSDRFSAERTGGSVSTLTIQRTQQEDSAVYLCASSSLDSTNEQFFGPGTRLTVL.

The chain employs TRBV28 and TRBJ2-3; D perhaps matches TRBD1 (6 bases). Trimming took 5 bases from V and 7 from J, leaving 19 bases between them. Germline values: CDR1 MDHEN, CDR2 SYDVKM. The CDR3 is 15 amino acids. CDR3 coding DNA: TGTGCCAGCAGTCTCGGGGTGGGGGCGCATAATACGCAGTATTTT. Translated, it gives CASSLGVGAHNTQYF.

This chain joins TRBV7-8 and TRBJ2-7; 13 bases are shared with TRBD2. CDR1 and CDR2 (germline): SGHVS, FQNEAQ. V lost 5 bases to trimming and J lost 2 bases; unmatched junction nucleotides: 3. The CDR3 totals 15 residues. CDR3 amino acids: CASSHGTSGAYEQYF. The CDR3 DNA reads TGTGCCAGCAGCCACGGGACTAGCGGGGCCTACGAGCAGTACTTC.

This clone is a singleton in its sample. Distinct nucleotide sequences in the sample also encode this CDR3. The rearrangement joins TRBV3-1 (or the pseudogene TRBV3-2) to TRBJ2-7, with 11 bases aligning to TRBD2. Looked up from germline, CDR1 is LGHDT and CDR2 is YNNKEL (reference sequence). The CDR3 is 15 residues long. The J segment lost 2 bases and the V segment lost 1 base, leaving 1 base of the junction unmatched. CDR3 sequence reads: CASSQGTSGPYEQYF. DNA of the CDR3: TGTGCCAGCAGCCAAGGGACTAGCGGGCCCTACGAGCAGTACTTC.

This clone was recorded a few times. V and J are TRBV18 and TRBJ2-1; 10 bases map to TRBD2. After removal of 4 bases from V and 7 bases from J, the junction contained 7 bases not matched to a gene. Germline lookup yields CDR1 KGHSH and CDR2 LQKENI. The CDR3 is 15 amino acids. Written as DNA, the CDR3 is TGTGCCAGCTCACACAGGCTAGCGGGAGAAAATGAGCAGTTCTTC. The encoded protein is CASSHRLAGENEQFF.

The chain carries TRBV2 and TRBJ1-3; D ambiguous. CDR3 length: 15 amino acids. V was pared by 4 bases and J by 4 bases, with 14 bases between. Per the germline V gene, CDR1 is SNHLY and CDR2 is FYNNEI. This chain's CDR3 is CASSVLGGQGNTIYF. In nucleotides, the CDR3 is TGTGCCAGCAGTGTCCTCGGAGGGCAGGGAAACACCATATATTTT. Based on the CDR3 plus reference TRBV2 and TRBJ1-3, the full variable domain is EPEVTQTPSHQVTQMGQEVILRCVPISNHLYFYWYRQILGQKVEFLVSFYNNEISEKSEIFDDQFSVERPDGSNFTLKIRSTKLEDSAMYFCASSVLGGQGNTIYFGEGSWLTVV.

V gene TRBV20-1 combines with J gene TRBJ2-5, with TRBD2 as a possible D gene (5 bases). CDR1 DFQATT and CDR2 SNEGSKA come from the germline V gene (reference sequence). V was cut by 3 bases and J by 1 base, with 9 bases left in between. This CDR3 comprises 13 residues. The CDR3 nucleotides are TGCAGTGCTAGTGTTGAGGGCCAAGAGACCCAGTACTTC. Translating it yields CSASVEGQETQYF.

This chain joins TRBV6-5 and TRBJ2-7; a weak D match, TRBD1 (5 bases). Germline-derived CDR1 and CDR2 are MNHEY and SVGAGI. V gave up 8 bases and J gave up 0 bases, with 17 bases separating them. This CDR3 has 15 amino acids. CDR3: CASDWGGDSSYEQYF. The CDR3, as DNA: TGTGCCAGCGATTGGGGCGGTGATAGCTCCTACGAGCAGTACTTC.

The genes are TRBV28 and TRBJ1-1; 7 nucleotides align to TRBD1. The V gene end was trimmed by 6 bases and the J gene end by 7 bases; junction bases not matched to a gene: 5. This CDR3 has 12 amino acids. Germline loops: CDR1 MDHEN, CDR2 SYDVKM. For the CDR3, the DNA is TGTGCCAGCAGAGGGACAGCCCTTGAAGCTTTCTTT. This sequence encodes CASRGTALEAFF.